This T cell receptor (beta chain) was documented in a study of spatial heterogeneity in lung cancer. Study summary: Compared with alpha-chain sequences, beta-chain sequences were consistently detected in greater numbers. There were, on average, more than ten raw-read appearances for each unique TCR and UMI combination.

The CDR3 is 13 amino acids. Germline V gene lookup returns CDR1 SEHNR and CDR2 FQNEAQ (reference sequence). Trimming removed 2 bases at V and 5 bases at J, with 10 bases between. TCRdb independently ran MiXCR on the 5' RACE reads; one entry per CDR3 protein. The sample has 60,000 to 90,000 distinct CDR3 sequences; 13% are singletons. Documented time point: sample taken at primary tumor resection. Sequencing covered unsorted whole RNA taken from tumor, nontumor lung or frozen PBMC. The TCR comes from a male donor with early-stage non-small cell lung cancer. The sample consisted of PBMCs, taken at surgery. The chain joins TRBV7-9 to TRBJ2-7; D not certain. In DNA form, the CDR3 reads TGTGCCAGCAGCTTAAAGGCTATGGACGAGCAGTACTTC. It codes for CASSLKAMDEQYF.